A single sample is the source of the 18 T cell receptor beta chains below, sequenced in a study of blood T cell repertoires in COVID-19. Generated by immunoSEQ multiplex PCR, the TCRdb table keeps only in-frame clones and is missing some. The sample lists 240,000 or so clones, roughly 80% occurring once. Sequenced input: peripheral blood. These receptors were taken from a woman at least 80 years old with acute or convalescent COVID-19.

The chain joins TRBV11-2 to TRBJ2-1; TRBD1 agrees at 8 bases. V trimming: 0 bases; J trimming: 0 bases; junction bases outside the gene matches: 10. The CDR3 runs 19 residues. CDR1 is SGHAT and CDR2 is FQNNGV in the germline V gene. The CDR3 sequence: CASSLEWAGGRSSYNEQFF. Here the CDR3 DNA reads TGTGCCAGCAGCTTAGAGTGGGCAGGGGGCAGGAGCTCCTACAATGAGCAGTTCTTC.

The chain links TRBV18 to TRBJ2-6; 8 bases are shared with TRBD1. The CDR3 covers 16 residues. The germline CDR1 and CDR2 sequences are KGHSH and LQKENI. The V gene end was trimmed by 4 bases and the J gene end by 2 bases; junction bases not matched to a gene: 4. The CDR3 nucleotides are TGTGCCAGCTCACTATCACAGGGGGCTGGGGCCAACGTCCTGACTTTC. Translating gives CASSLSQGAGANVLTF.

In nucleotides, the CDR3 is TGTGCCAGCTCACCCCTTAACGGGAAAGAAACCGGGGAGCTGTTTTTT. This codes for CASSPLNGKETGELFF. The rearrangement links TRBV18 to TRBJ2-2; possible D gene TRBD2, 5 bases. Trimming removed 3 bases from V and 5 bases from J, with 16 bases in between. The CDR3 extends over 16 amino acids. Per germline, CDR1 KGHSH and CDR2 LQKENI.

This clone was recorded only once. The rearrangement uses TRBV14 and TRBJ2-2; TRBD1 aligns across 11 bases. The CDR3 covers 14 residues. Per germline, CDR1 SGHDN and CDR2 FVKESK. Trimming cost V 3 bases and J 7 bases; bases outside gene matches: 1. The CDR3 sequence: CASSQDRGLGELFF. The CDR3 DNA reads TGTGCCAGCAGCCAGGACAGGGGGCTCGGGGAGCTGTTTTTT. Variable domain in full (rest from reference TRBV14 and TRBJ2-2): EAGVTQFPSHSVIEKGQTVTLRCDPISGHDNLYWYRRVMGKEIKFLLHFVKESKQDESGMPNNRFLAERTGGTYSTLKVQPAELEDSGVYFCASSQDRGLGELFFGEGSRLTVL.

This chain uses TRBV19 with TRBJ2-2; 7 positions match TRBD1. V lost 2 bases and J lost 6; bases outside the gene matches: 6. The CDR3 sequence is 15 residues long. Germline CDR1 and CDR2: LNHDA and SQIVND (reference sequence). As DNA, the CDR3 is TGTGCCAGTAGTATAAGAGGGGGCGCTTCCGGGGAGCTGTTTTTT. This encodes CASSIRGGASGELFF.

This chain connects TRBV7-8 to TRBJ2-2; 9 bases agree with TRBD1. The CDR3 has 19 amino acids. Germline V gene sequence: CDR1 SGHVS, CDR2 FQNEAQ. Losses at the gene ends were 2 bases for V and 3 bases for J; bases not matched to a gene: 13. CDR3 loop: CASSLPGGTGWGYTGELFF. The CDR3 nucleotides are TGTGCCAGCAGCTTACCAGGAGGGACAGGGTGGGGGTACACCGGGGAGCTGTTTTTT.

The chain combines TRBV5-4 with TRBJ2-3; 11 bases agree with TRBD2. Germline V gives CDR1 SGHNT, CDR2 YYREEE (reference sequence). V lost 4 bases and J lost 0; bases outside the gene matches: 4. The CDR3 sequence is 16 residues long. DNA for the CDR3: TGTGCCAGCAGCGCCTGGACTAGCGGGAGCACAGATACGCAGTATTTT. It specifies CASSAWTSGSTDTQYF.

The chain carries TRBV5-1 and TRBJ2-2; D is possibly TRBD1 (5 bases). Germline CDR1 SGHRS, CDR2 YFSETQ. The CDR3 spans 20 residues. Trimming left V 0 bases short and J 6 bases short, with 27 bases between. This chain's CDR3 is CASSLASSIQVLFGPGELFF. CDR3 DNA sequence: TGCGCCAGCAGCTTGGCCTCGTCGATACAGGTCCTTTTCGGACCCGGGGAGCTGTTTTTT.

The V call is TRBV4-2, the J call TRBJ2-7; no clear D gene. V lost 1 base, J lost 5 bases, and 6 bases lay in between. Germline CDR1 is LGHNA and CDR2 is YNFKEQ. The CDR3 runs to 12 residues. DNA for the CDR3: TGTGCCAGCAGCCAAGGACTGAACGAGCAGTACTTC. This codes for CASSQGLNEQYF.

The chain combines TRBV7-9 with TRBJ1-1; TRBD1 agrees at 7 bases. CDR3 length: 14 residues. In germline, CDR1 is SEHNR, CDR2 FQNEAQ (reference sequence). The V segment lost 5 bases and the J segment 7 bases; nucleotides outside the gene matches: 10. The CDR3 loop reads CASSAETGLDEAFF. The CDR3, as DNA: TGTGCCAGCAGCGCAGAGACAGGGTTGGATGAAGCTTTCTTT.

V is TRBV6-5 and J is TRBJ2-5; 8 bases agree with TRBD1. Germline CDR1 and CDR2: MNHEY and SVGAGI. CDR3 length: 15 amino acids. The V gene end was trimmed by 6 bases and the J gene end by 3 bases; junction bases not matched to a gene: 9. CDR3 nucleotides: TGTGCCAGCAGCACCTACCACAGGGGGGAAGAGACCCAGTACTTC. Translation: CASSTYHRGEETQYF.

The table lists this clone with a count of one. The V gene is TRBV6-2 or TRBV6-3, the J gene TRBJ2-1; TRBD2 agrees at 8 bases. J gave up 0 bases and V 6 bases, and 16 bases lay outside the gene matches. Germline V lookup: CDR1 MNHEY, CDR2 SVGEGT. This CDR3 region has 19 residues. This CDR3 reads CASSPTPSGGVSSYNEQFF. DNA for the CDR3: TGTGCCAGCAGCCCAACCCCCAGCGGGGGAGTAAGCTCCTACAATGAGCAGTTCTTC.

V is TRBV18 and J is TRBJ1-1, with 11 bases that match TRBD1. After removal of 6 bases from V and 1 base from J, the junction contained 7 bases not matched to a gene. The germline gives CDR1 KGHSH, CDR2 LQKENI. This CDR3 has 16 residues. Here the CDR3 DNA reads TGTGCCAGCTCGCGAGGGACAGGGGGTAGGAACACTGAAGCTTTCTTT. The encoded protein is CASSRGTGGRNTEAFF.

The V and J genes are TRBV3-1 (or the pseudogene TRBV3-2) and TRBJ2-7, with 13 bases that match TRBD2. The CDR3 sequence is 17 residues long. The germline gives CDR1 LGHDT, CDR2 YNNKEL (reference sequence). With 6 bases clipped from V and 0 bases from J, the junction kept 8 bases outside the gene matches. The CDR3 here is CASSRTSGGPSSYEQYF. The CDR3 DNA follows: TGTGCCAGCAGTAGGACTAGCGGGGGCCCAAGCTCCTACGAGCAGTACTTC.

This clone was detected a few times. V gene TRBV11-2 combines with J gene TRBJ2-3, with D possibly being TRBD2 (7 bases). Trimming took 7 bases from V and 5 from J, leaving 16 bases between them. CDR1 is SGHAT and CDR2 is FQNNGV in the germline V gene. The CDR3 loop spans 14 amino acids. This chain's CDR3 is CASIKGGALDTQYF. The CDR3 coding sequence is TGTGCCAGCATCAAGGGGGGGGCCCTAGATACGCAGTATTTT.

The chain has TRBV2 and TRBJ2-2; TRBD2 aligns across 14 bases. CDR1 is SNHLY, CDR2 FYNNEI, per germline. Germline trimming cut 5 bases from V and 14 bases from J; bases unmatched to any gene: 10. The length of the CDR3 is 15 residues. CDR3 DNA sequence: TGTGCCAGCAGTCCCCGGGGGGGACTAGCGGGGGCCCTGTTTTTT. It specifies CASSPRGGLAGALFF.

In DNA form, the CDR3 reads TGTGCCAGCAGCTTAATGGCGACTAGCATTTACAATGAGCAGTTCTTC. It translates to CASSLMATSIYNEQFF. The rearrangement joins TRBV7-3 to TRBJ2-1; 7 bases map to TRBD2. The CDR3 has 16 residues. V shed 1 base and J 4 bases; nucleotides not matched to a gene: 7. The germline V gene encodes CDR1 SGHTA and CDR2 FQGTGA.

This rearrangement joins TRBV4-1 to TRBJ1-3; a possible D gene is TRBD1 (5 bases). CDR3 length: 16 residues. Germline CDR1 MGHRA, CDR2 YSYEKL. The V end lost 1 base, the J end lost 4 bases, and 14 bases lay between the germline ends. The CDR3 sequence: CASSQGQGGRGNTIYF. DNA for the CDR3: TGCGCCAGCAGCCAAGGCCAGGGCGGGAGGGGAAACACCATATATTTT.